Presented here are 23 T cell receptor beta chains from one specimen sequenced in a study of blood T cell repertoires in COVID-19 (dated by TCRdb to 2019 to 2021). The receptor library was made with the immunoSEQ multiplex PCR assay. Held by TCRdb, this immuneACCESS table contains in-frame sequences only and omits some clones. Under half of the omission traces to an unresolved V gene where checked; the cause of the rest is unknown. Counted in this sample were over 200,000 clones; approximately 90% of them appeared once. Of the sample, 5% to 6.5% is held by the ten largest clones. Sequenced input: peripheral blood. The receptors originated from an elderly man with acute or convalescent COVID-19.

On this clone: The junction differs from germline at one of its ends, possibly a read error. The gene calls are TRBV7-2 and TRBJ2-1; D is perhaps TRBD2 (6 bases). Germline lookup yields CDR1 SGHTA and CDR2 FQGNSA. CDR3 length: 14 residues. The CDR3 loop reads CASTLGLARNEQFF. In DNA form, the CDR3 reads TGTGCCAGCACCTTAGGCCTAGCGCGTAATGAGCAGTTCTTC.

The CDR3 bases are TGTGCCAGCAGCTTGGTTGGGACTAGCGGGGATACGCAGTATTTT. Protein: CASSLVGTSGDTQYF. V gene TRBV5-6 combines with J gene TRBJ2-3, with 12 bases that match TRBD2. CDR1 is SGHDT, CDR2 YYEEEE, per germline. J was trimmed by 6 bases and V by 0 bases; bases with no gene match: 2. This CDR3 contains 15 residues.

This clone appeared once. The genes are TRBV9 and TRBJ2-7, with 8 positions matching TRBD2. The CDR3 consists of 13 residues. Germline CDR1 reads SGDLS; CDR2 reads YYNGEE. Germline trimming cut 6 bases from V and 6 bases from J; bases unmatched to any gene: 8. The CDR3 loop is CASNPGGGTEQYF. In nucleotides, the CDR3 is TGTGCCAGCAACCCGGGAGGGGGGACCGAGCAGTACTTC.

The V gene is TRBV2, the J gene TRBJ2-4, with D possibly being TRBD1 (6 bases). Trimming shortened V by 7 bases and J by 2 bases, and 12 bases separated the two germline ends. The CDR3 loop spans 14 amino acids. The germline CDR1 and CDR2 sequences are SNHLY and FYNNEI. CDR3 loop: CASNRRGTKNIQYF. For the CDR3, the DNA is TGTGCCAGCAACCGCAGGGGAACCAAAAACATTCAGTACTTC.

V usage is TRBV7-9 and J usage is TRBJ2-7; TRBD1 aligns across 7 bases. Looked up from germline, CDR1 is SEHNR and CDR2 is FQNEAQ (reference sequence). The junction had 7 bases not matched to a gene; V was cut back by 5 bases and J by 6 bases. The CDR3 sequence is 13 residues long. CDR3 protein: CASSPDRAFEQYF. The CDR3 bases are TGTGCCAGCAGCCCTGACAGGGCATTCGAGCAGTACTTC.

The chain employs TRBV5-1 and TRBJ1-1; 7 bases align to TRBD1. CDR1 and CDR2 (germline): SGHRS, YFSETQ. The ends lost 3 bases at V and 5 bases at J; junction bases unmatched: 7. This CDR3 is 14 amino acids long. The CDR3 reads CASSSTTGRTEAFF. The CDR3 DNA follows: TGCGCCAGCAGCTCCACGACAGGGCGGACTGAAGCTTTCTTT.

The chain recombines TRBV11-2 with TRBJ2-1; 8 nucleotides match TRBD2. The V segment lost 1 base and the J segment 11 bases; nucleotides outside the gene matches: 10. Germline V gene sequence: CDR1 SGHAT, CDR2 FQNNGV. The CDR3 is 15 residues long. The CDR3 here is CASSLVLTSGVKQFF. The CDR3 DNA is TGTGCCAGCAGCTTAGTACTTACTAGCGGCGTTAAGCAGTTCTTC.

CDR3 residues: CATSRERTSVGETQYF. The DNA for the CDR3 is TGTGCCACCAGCAGAGAAAGGACTAGCGTGGGGGAGACCCAGTACTTC. V gene TRBV15 combines with J gene TRBJ2-5; 9 nucleotides agree with TRBD2. Germline loops: CDR1 LNHNV, CDR2 YYDKDF (reference sequence). The V gene end was trimmed by 0 bases and the J gene end by 5 bases; junction bases not matched to a gene: 7. The CDR3 loop spans 16 amino acids.

This chain uses TRBV5-1 with TRBJ2-1; 7 nucleotides align to TRBD1. This CDR3 has 15 amino acids. V was clipped by 4 bases and J by 5 bases; unmatched bases: 9. Germline V gene data show CDR1 as SGHRS and CDR2 as YFSETQ. The CDR3 DNA is TGCGCCAGCAGCCCCGAGAGGACAGGCGACAATGAGCAGTTCTTC. Its translation: CASSPERTGDNEQFF.

This clone occurred a few times. The chain carries TRBV5-5 and TRBJ1-5; a possible D gene is TRBD1 (6 bases). The length of the CDR3 is 16 residues. V gave up 2 bases and J gave up 0 bases, with 12 bases separating them. The V gene's germline CDR1 is SGHKS and CDR2 YYEKEE (reference sequence). CDR3 residues: CASSFFQGFSNQPQHF. The CDR3 DNA is TGTGCCAGCAGCTTCTTTCAGGGGTTTAGCAATCAGCCCCAGCATTTT. Looking up the rest from reference TRBV5-5 and TRBJ1-5 gives the full variable domain: DAGVTQSPTHLIKTRGQQVTLRCSPISGHKSVSWYQQVLGQGPQFIFQYYEKEERGRGNFPDRFSARQFPNYSSELNVNALLLGDSALYLCASSFFQGFSNQPQHFGDGTRLSIL.

The chain has TRBV29-1 and TRBJ1-2; no definite D call. Between the trimmed V and J ends, which lost 1 base and 3 bases, there was a span of 9 bases. CDR1 SQVTM and CDR2 ANQGSEA come from the germline V gene. The CDR3 totals 13 residues. The CDR3 sequence is CSVEVAAYYGYTF. The DNA for the CDR3 is TGCAGCGTTGAAGTAGCGGCATACTATGGCTACACCTTC.

The chain couples TRBV5-1 to TRBJ2-1; the match to TRBD2 covers 7 bases. The length of the CDR3 is 15 residues. Germline CDR1 reads SGHRS; CDR2 reads YFSETQ. V lost 0 bases and J lost 7; bases outside the gene matches: 7. Here the CDR3 reads CASSLDAGAVNEQFF. CDR3 coding DNA: TGCGCCAGCAGCTTGGACGCGGGAGCGGTTAATGAGCAGTTCTTC.

This clone was detected only a few times. The chain's CDR3 is CASSQDFPPGTESV. The CDR3 DNA sequence: TGCGCCAGCAGCCAAGATTTCCCCCCCGGGACAGAGTCCGTC. The rearrangement links TRBV4-3 to TRBJ2-7; TRBD1 aligns across 7 bases. CDR1 is LGHNA, CDR2 YSLEER, per germline. This CDR3 is 14 amino acids long.

The chain employs TRBV7-2 and TRBJ2-1, with D perhaps matching TRBD2 (5 bases). V was clipped by 5 bases and J by 3 bases, with 20 bases between them. The CDR3 is 17 amino acids. Germline V gene data show CDR1 as SGHTA and CDR2 as FQGNSA. The CDR3 nucleotides read TGTGCCAGCAGCCCCCCTCAGCCCCTAGCAGTCTACAATGAGCAGTTCTTC. Translating gives CASSPPQPLAVYNEQFF.

V usage is TRBV7-2 and J usage is TRBJ2-5; D uncertain. Germline CDR1 is SGHTA and CDR2 is FQGNSA. V lost 0 bases and J 1 base, leaving 9 bases between the germline ends. This CDR3 is built from 15 residues. CDR3 amino acids: CASSLAHAAQETQYF. CDR3 nucleotides: TGTGCCAGCAGCTTAGCGCATGCGGCCCAAGAGACCCAGTACTTC.

V and J are TRBV5-4 and TRBJ2-2, with 7 positions matching TRBD1. The junction had 8 bases not matched to a gene; V was cut back by 5 bases and J by 1 base. The CDR3 contains 16 residues. From germline, CDR1 is SGHNT and CDR2 YYREEE (reference sequence). CDR3 loop: CASRRAGTVNTGELFF. The CDR3 nucleotides are TGTGCCAGCAGACGTGCCGGGACAGTGAACACCGGGGAGCTGTTTTTT. The full variable domain, in which reference TRBV5-4 and TRBJ2-2 provide the parts outside the CDR3, is ETGVTQSPTHLIKTRGQQVTLRCSSQSGHNTVSWYQQALGQGPQFIFQYYREEENGRGNFPPRFSGLQFPNYSSELNVNALELDDSALYLCASRRAGTVNTGELFFGEGSRLTVL.

The chain is built from TRBV5-1 and TRBJ1-5; D is perhaps TRBD1 (5 bases). This CDR3 contains 15 residues. Germline loops: CDR1 SGHRS, CDR2 YFSETQ. Trimming removed 4 bases from V and 7 bases from J, with 18 bases in between. As DNA, the CDR3 is TGCGCCAGCAGCCGAGAACCAGGGTCTAGGCAGCCCCAGCATTTT. Its translation: CASSREPGSRQPQHF.

The rearrangement uses TRBV3-1 (or the pseudogene TRBV3-2) and TRBJ2-7; D not resolved. This CDR3 has 14 amino acids. V lost 1 base to trimming and J lost 7 bases, with 14 bases between them. Germline V gene data show CDR1 as LGHDT and CDR2 as YNNKEL (reference sequence). CDR3 DNA: TGTGCCAGCAGCCAAGTACCGACTGCGCGGGAGCAGTACTTC. It yields the protein CASSQVPTAREQYF.

This chain joins TRBV19 and TRBJ1-2; D may be TRBD1 (5 bases). Germline loops: CDR1 LNHDA, CDR2 SQIVND (reference sequence). The CDR3 is 16 amino acids. The germline V and J ends were trimmed by 4 bases and 0 bases, with 15 bases remaining between them. In DNA form, the CDR3 reads TGTGCCAGTAGTACCGGGGGAGGGATAGCTAACTATGGCTACACCTTC. It yields the protein CASSTGGGIANYGYTF. Drawing the rest from reference TRBV19 and TRBJ1-2, the complete variable domain is DGGITQSPKYLFRKEGQNVTLSCEQNLNHDAMYWYRQDPGQGLRLIYYSQIVNDFQKGDIAEGYSVSREKKESFPLTVTSAQKNPTAFYLCASSTGGGIANYGYTFGSGTRLTVV.

The V gene is TRBV3-1 (or the pseudogene TRBV3-2), the J gene TRBJ2-1; 9 bases fit TRBD2. CDR1 LGHDT and CDR2 YNNKEL come from the germline V gene (reference sequence). The CDR3 extends over 15 amino acids. The V segment lost 1 base and the J segment 8 bases; nucleotides outside the gene matches: 6. The CDR3, as DNA: TGTGCCAGCAGCCAAGGAGATAGCGGGAGTGATGAGCAGTTCTTC. Protein sequence: CASSQGDSGSDEQFF.

The chain joins TRBV5-1 to TRBJ2-5, with D possibly TRBD1 on 6 matching bases. CDR1 is SGHRS, CDR2 YFSETQ, per germline. The CDR3 extends over 15 amino acids. Deletions cut 5 bases from V and 4 bases from J, with 18 bases between. The CDR3 bases are TGCGCCAGCAGTCTGGGCGGCAGGGGATCAGAGACCCAGTACTTC. As protein: CASSLGGRGSETQYF.

The genes are TRBV10-3 and TRBJ2-2; unclear D gene. CDR1 and CDR2 (germline): ENHRY, SYGVKD. V lost 2 bases and J 3 bases, leaving 7 bases between the germline ends. This CDR3 contains 14 residues. CDR3: CAISEPNYTGELFF. Written as DNA, the CDR3 is TGTGCCATCAGTGAGCCGAACTACACCGGGGAGCTGTTTTTT.

The J gene is TRBJ2-5, the V gene TRBV18; 7 bases fit TRBD1. J gave up 4 bases and V 6 bases, and 11 bases lay outside the gene matches. The CDR3 consists of 15 residues. Germline assignment: CDR1 KGHSH and CDR2 LQKENI. CDR3 residues: CASSPNIGGAETQYF. CDR3 nucleotides: TGTGCCAGCTCGCCCAACATAGGGGGCGCAGAGACCCAGTACTTC.